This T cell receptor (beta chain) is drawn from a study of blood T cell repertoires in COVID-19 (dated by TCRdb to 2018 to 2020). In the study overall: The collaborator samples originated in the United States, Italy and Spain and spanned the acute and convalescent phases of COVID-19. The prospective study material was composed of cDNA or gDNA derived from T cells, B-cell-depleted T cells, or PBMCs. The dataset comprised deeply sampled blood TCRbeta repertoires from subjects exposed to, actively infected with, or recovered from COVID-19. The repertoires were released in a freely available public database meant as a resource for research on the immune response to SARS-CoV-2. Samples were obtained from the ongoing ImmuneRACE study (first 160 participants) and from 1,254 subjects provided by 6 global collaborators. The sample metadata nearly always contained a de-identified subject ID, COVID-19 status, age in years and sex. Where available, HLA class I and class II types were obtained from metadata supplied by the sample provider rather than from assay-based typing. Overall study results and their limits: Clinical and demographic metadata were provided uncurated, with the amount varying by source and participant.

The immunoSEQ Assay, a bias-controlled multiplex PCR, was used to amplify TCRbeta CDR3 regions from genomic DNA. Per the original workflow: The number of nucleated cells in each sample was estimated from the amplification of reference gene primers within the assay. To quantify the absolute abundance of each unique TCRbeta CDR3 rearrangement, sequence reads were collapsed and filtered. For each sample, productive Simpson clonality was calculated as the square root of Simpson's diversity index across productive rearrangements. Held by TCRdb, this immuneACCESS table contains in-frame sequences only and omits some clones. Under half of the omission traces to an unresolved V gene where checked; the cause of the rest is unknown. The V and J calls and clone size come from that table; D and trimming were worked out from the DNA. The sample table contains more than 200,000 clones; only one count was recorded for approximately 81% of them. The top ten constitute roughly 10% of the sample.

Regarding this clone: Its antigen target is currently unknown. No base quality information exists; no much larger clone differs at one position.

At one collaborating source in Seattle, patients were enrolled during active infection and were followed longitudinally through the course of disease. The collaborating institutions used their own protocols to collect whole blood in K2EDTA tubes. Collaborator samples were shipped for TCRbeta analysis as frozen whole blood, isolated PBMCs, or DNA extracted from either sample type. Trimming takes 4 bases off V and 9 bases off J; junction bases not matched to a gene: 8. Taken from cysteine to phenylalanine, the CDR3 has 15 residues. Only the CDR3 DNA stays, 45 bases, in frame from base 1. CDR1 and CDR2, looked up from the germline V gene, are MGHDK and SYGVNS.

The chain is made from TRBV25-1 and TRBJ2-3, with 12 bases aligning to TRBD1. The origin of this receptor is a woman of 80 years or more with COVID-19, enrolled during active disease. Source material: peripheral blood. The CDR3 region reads CASSAPGQGAGTQYF. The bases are TGTGCCAGCAGTGCCCCGGGACAGGGGGCGGGGACGCAGTATTTT.